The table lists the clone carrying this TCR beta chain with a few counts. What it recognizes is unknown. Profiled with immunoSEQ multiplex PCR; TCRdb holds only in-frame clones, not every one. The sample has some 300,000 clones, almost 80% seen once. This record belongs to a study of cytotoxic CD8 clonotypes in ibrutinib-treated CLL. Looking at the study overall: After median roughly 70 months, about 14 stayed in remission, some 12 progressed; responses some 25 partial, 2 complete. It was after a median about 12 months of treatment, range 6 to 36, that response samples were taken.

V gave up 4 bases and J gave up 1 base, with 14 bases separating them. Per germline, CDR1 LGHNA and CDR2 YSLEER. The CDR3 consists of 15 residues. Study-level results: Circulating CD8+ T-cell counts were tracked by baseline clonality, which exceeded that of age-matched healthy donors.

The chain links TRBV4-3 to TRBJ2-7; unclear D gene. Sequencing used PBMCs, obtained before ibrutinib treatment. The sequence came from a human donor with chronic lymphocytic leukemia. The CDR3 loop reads CASSLSPGSSYEQYF. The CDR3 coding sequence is TGCGCCAGCAGCCTCAGTCCAGGATCTTCCTACGAGCAGTACTTC.